This is a list of T cell receptor beta chains from one sample in a study of OX40 agonist ivuxolimab in advanced cancers. The assay was immunoSEQ multiplex PCR, and TCRdb's table has in-frame clones only and misses some. In the table there are about 77,000 clones, around 90% of which are singletons. The specimen comprised CD4+ or CD8+ T cells sorted from blood, sampled in a trial of the OX40 agonist ivuxolimab. These receptors were collected from an adult with an advanced solid tumor such as melanoma, head and neck, liver or kidney cancer. CDR3s include the opening cysteine and the closing phenylalanine or tryptophan. The D gene is left open where the match is weak. Rows give clone size only sometimes, using once, few, many, or a class for an expanded clone.

clone size,V gene,J gene,D gene,CDR3 protein,CDR3 DNA
-,TRBV19,TRBJ2-3,TRBD2,CATGRRAADTQYF,TGTGCCACCGGGAGGCGTGCGGCAGATACGCAGTATTTT
-,TRBV7-2,TRBJ2-2,TRBD2,CASSLKRESGELFF,TGTGCCAGCAGCTTGAAGCGGGAGTCCGGGGAGCTGTTTTTT
-,TRBV29-1,TRBJ1-2,-,CSVKTGSGSYTF,TGCAGCGTTAAAACAGGGAGCGGCAGCTACACCTTC
few,TRBV5-1,TRBJ1-3,-,CASSLTVLSGNTIYF,TGCGCCAGCAGCTTGACGGTTCTCTCTGGAAACACCATATATTTT
few,TRBV29-1,TRBJ1-1,-,CSAAGAVNTEAFF,TGCAGCGCCGCCGGGGCGGTGAACACTGAAGCTTTCTTT
once,TRBV27,TRBJ2-1,-,CAGSLLGREQFF,TGTGCCGGCAGTTTACTAGGGCGTGAGCAGTTCTTC
-,TRBV28,TRBJ1-3,-,CAPYPSGNTIYF,TGTGCCCCCTACCCGTCGGGAAACACCATATATTTT
-,TRBV29-1,TRBJ1-2,-,CSVVQTASYGYTF,TGCAGCGTTGTCCAAACTGCCAGCTATGGCTACACCTTC
few,TRBV6-6,TRBJ1-3,-,CASSHPGNTIYF,TGTGCCAGCAGCCATCCTGGAAACACCATATATTTT
once,TRBV15,TRBJ2-3,-,CATSISRTSTDTQYF,TGTGCCACCAGCATTAGTAGAACTAGCACAGATACGCAGTATTTT
-,TRBV10-3,TRBJ2-7,-,CAISGLTGSTYEQYF,TGTGCCATCAGTGGTTTGACAGGCTCTACCTACGAGCAGTACTTC
-,TRBV6-5,TRBJ1-2,-,CASSYSGLGYTF,TGTGCCAGCAGTTACTCGGGGCTTGGCTACACCTTC
-,TRBV6-5,TRBJ1-5,-,CASSPGPIQPQHF,TGTGCCAGCAGTCCGGGCCCCATACAGCCCCAGCATTTT
-,TRBV18,TRBJ2-7,TRBD2,CASSVTGTRRTFYEQYF,TGTGCCAGCTCAGTAACCGGGACTAGGAGAACGTTCTACGAGCAGTACTTC
-,TRBV18,TRBJ2-1,-,CASSRGAEQFF,TGTGCCAGCTCACGCGGAGCTGAGCAGTTCTTC
-,TRBV5-4,TRBJ2-3,-,CASSLVSLADTQYF,TGTGCCAGCAGCTTGGTTTCACTAGCAGATACGCAGTATTTT
-,TRBV9,TRBJ2-2,-,CASSVVGRDGELFF,TGTGCCAGCAGCGTAGTAGGTCGTGACGGGGAGCTGTTTTTT
-,TRBV6-1,TRBJ1-5,-,CASGGEQPQHF,TGTGCCAGCGGGGGAGAACAGCCCCAGCATTTT
-,TRBV10-3,TRBJ2-1,-,CAISDNSNEQFF,TGTGCCATCAGTGACAACTCCAATGAGCAGTTCTTC
-,TRBV6-5,TRBJ2-2,TRBD1,CASRQTGGTGELFF,TGTGCCAGCAGACAGACAGGGGGCACCGGGGAGCTGTTTTTT
-,TRBV11-2,TRBJ2-2,TRBD2,CASSLALGLAGTGELFF,TGTGCCAGCAGCTTAGCGCTAGGACTAGCGGGTACCGGGGAGCTGTTTTTT
-,TRBV6-1,TRBJ2-5,-,CASSATGTQETQYF,TGTGCCAGCAGTGCCACAGGGACCCAAGAGACCCAGTACTTC
-,TRBV18,TRBJ2-7,TRBD1,CASSPPGQGYEQYF,TGTGCCAGCTCACCACCGGGACAGGGGTACGAGCAGTACTTC
-,TRBV2,TRBJ2-2,-,CASTGDSLTGELFF,TGTGCCAGCACTGGGGACTCCTTGACCGGGGAGCTGTTTTTT
-,TRBV7-2,TRBJ1-5,-,CASRVGGGNQPQHF,TGTGCCAGCAGAGTGGGGGGTGGCAATCAGCCCCAGCATTTT
-,TRBV19,TRBJ1-5,-,CASSRSNQPQHF,TGTGCCAGTAGTCGTAGCAATCAGCCCCAGCATTTT
-,TRBV19,TRBJ1-5,-,CASSKGSISNQPQHF,TGTGCCAGTAGTAAAGGGAGTATTAGCAATCAGCCCCAGCATTTT
-,TRBV6-1,TRBJ1-1,-,CASRRDPNTEAFF,TGTGCCAGCAGGAGAGATCCGAACACTGAAGCTTTCTTT
-,TRBV7-9,TRBJ1-5,-,CASSKGDGGNQPQHF,TGTGCCAGCAGCAAGGGGGACGGAGGCAATCAGCCCCAGCATTTT
-,TRBV28,TRBJ2-5,TRBD1,CASGLTGGETQYF,TGTGCCAGCGGATTGACAGGGGGAGAGACCCAGTACTTC
-,TRBV5-4,TRBJ1-2,TRBD1,CASSNLAGGGYGYTF,TGTGCCAGCAGCAACTTAGCAGGGGGCGGCTATGGCTACACCTTC
-,TRBV11-2,TRBJ2-2,-,CASSSGSGELFF,TGTGCCAGCAGCTCAGGGTCCGGGGAGCTGTTTTTT
-,TRBV29-1,TRBJ2-3,-,CSVDWTSNTQYF,TGCAGCGTTGATTGGACTTCGAATACGCAGTATTTT
once,TRBV21-1,TRBJ2-3,-,CASSKVGRDWADTQYF,TGTGCCAGCAGCAAAGTAGGCAGGGATTGGGCAGATACGCAGTATTTT
-,TRBV11-1,TRBJ2-3,-,CASSFRDTEKGQYF,TGTGCCAGCAGCTTCCGGGACACGGAAAAGGGGCAGTATTTT
-,TRBV7-9,TRBJ2-1,TRBD2,CASSLAAVLAEQFF,TGTGCCAGCAGCTTAGCCGCGGTACTAGCGGAACAGTTCTTC
-,TRBV19,TRBJ1-3,-,CASSMRLSGNTIYF,TGTGCCAGTAGTATGCGACTTTCTGGAAACACCATATATTTT
-,TRBV5-1,TRBJ2-1,TRBD2,CASSLGLAGPYNEQFF,TGCGCCAGCAGCTTGGGACTAGCGGGACCTTACAATGAGCAGTTCTTC
-,TRBV14,TRBJ2-3,-,CASSPHDTDTQYF,TGTGCCAGCAGCCCTCACGACACAGATACGCAGTATTTT
-,TRBV7-3,TRBJ1-2,TRBD1,CASSPQGAIGYTF,TGTGCCAGCAGCCCACAGGGGGCGATTGGCTACACCTTC
-,TRBV27,TRBJ1-3,-,CASAPVGGSGNTIYF,TGTGCCAGCGCACCCGTGGGAGGATCTGGAAACACCATATATTTT
-,TRBV6-6,TRBJ1-1,TRBD1,CASSLGQGEAEAFF,TGTGCCAGCAGTTTGGGACAGGGGGAGGCTGAAGCTTTCTTT
-,TRBV2,TRBJ1-5,-,CASSGESNQPQHF,TGTGCCAGCAGTGGCGAAAGCAATCAGCCCCAGCATTTT
-,TRBV9,TRBJ2-7,TRBD1,CASSVRGQGYEQYF,TGTGCCAGCAGCGTTCGAGGACAGGGTTACGAGCAGTACTTC